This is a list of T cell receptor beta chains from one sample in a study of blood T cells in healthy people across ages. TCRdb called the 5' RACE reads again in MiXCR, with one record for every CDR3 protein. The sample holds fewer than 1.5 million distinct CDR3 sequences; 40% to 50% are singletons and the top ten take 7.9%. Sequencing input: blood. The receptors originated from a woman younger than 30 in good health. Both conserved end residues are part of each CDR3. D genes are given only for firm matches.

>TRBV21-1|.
CASSKHEGTQETQYF
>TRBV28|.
CASSVRVNYGYTF
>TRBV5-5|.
CANSLGPGVVEQFF
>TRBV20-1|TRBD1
CSARGAYTGVGYEQYF
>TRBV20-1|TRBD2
CSARISSAAGTGHEQYF
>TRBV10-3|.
CAISETQAYSNQPQHF
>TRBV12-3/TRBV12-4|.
CASSSRGGVNTIYF
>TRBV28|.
CASSLGGEDADTQYF
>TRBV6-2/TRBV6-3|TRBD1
CASSLRTGNHYEQYF
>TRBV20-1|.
CSASPGGVEKLFF
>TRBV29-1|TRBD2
CSSGGQETQYF
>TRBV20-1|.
CSARKGGESSYNEQFF
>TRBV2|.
CASTILGREYF
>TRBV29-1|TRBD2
CSVELGDKGTSGSKYF
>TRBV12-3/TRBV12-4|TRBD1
CASSQGVKQPQAFF
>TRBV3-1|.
CASSSFSGANVLTF
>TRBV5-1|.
CASSFLWALEFNTGELFF
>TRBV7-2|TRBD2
CASSLVGLAGDTQYF
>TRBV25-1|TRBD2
CASSRTSGYTDTQYF
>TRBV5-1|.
CASSFQGRDVMNTEAFF
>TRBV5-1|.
CASSLEPNKNTEAFF
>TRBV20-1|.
CSARGVADYEQYF
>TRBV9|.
CASSVAPTGNTF
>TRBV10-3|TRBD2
CAISESGTSSSYEQYF
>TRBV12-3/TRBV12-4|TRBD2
CASNLSGGPDEQFF
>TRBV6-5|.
CASSYPGAGYGYTF
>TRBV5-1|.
CASSLRPEDEQYF